This T cell receptor beta chain is drawn from a study of T cell responses to AZD1222 COVID-19 vaccine (dated by TCRdb to the early 2020s). Context from the whole study: AZD1222 recipients with second doses at about 4 weeks or about 12 weeks were pooled, because spike-specific TCR depth and breadth did not differ between schedules. TCR sequencing was performed for roughly 240 trial participants, of whom about 200 were given two doses of AZD1222 and 26 were given two doses of MenACWY control vaccine. Enrollment into the trials was organized by age into subgroups of 18-55, 56-69 and 70-plus years, and those subgroups contained about 150, 27 and 61 TCR-sequenced participants, respectively. What the authors observed across the whole study: Participants were mostly white British, with more females than males. The authors suggested clonal diversity may have been underestimated. Conclusions about previously exposed vaccinees are limited, since just 5 to 7 AZD1222 recipients were seropositive for SARS-CoV-2 at baseline. Spike-specific TCR breadth and depth rose significantly after two AZD1222 doses compared with day 0 and with MenACWY recipients. The 56-69-year group was small, and its depth increase did not reach significance, likely because of low power. Because no day 14 peak-response samples were available, repertoires were characterized only after the peak T cell response. Epitopes outside the regions mutated in the B.1.351 and B.1.1.7 variants were reportedly recognized by nearly half of the unique spike-specific TCRs. The whole spike protein was spanned by vaccine-associated CD4 TCRs, and dominant responses were seen in regions 160-218 and 743-854.

The time point label here, explained by the study, means: baseline before first vaccination. Vaccinee samples came from UK trials COV001 and COV002, including a single-blind randomized controlled phase 2/3 trial of AZD1222 (ChAdOx1 nCoV-19) in healthy adults. For TCRbeta chain sequencing, PBMC samples were collected from trial participants at day 0 and at day 28 after the second dose. As regards this clone: Its antigen is unknown. Nothing much larger sits one base from this clone, and base qualities are not available.

The germline V gene specifies SGHDN as CDR1 and FVKESK as CDR2. The trim is 0 bases for V and 4 bases for J, with a gap of 13 bases between the germline ends. The CDR3, cysteine through phenylalanine, is 16 amino acids long. This entry keeps only the CDR3 DNA: 48 bases, framed from base 1. The CDR3 regions of human TCRbeta chains were analyzed by immunosequencing. As for how the authors treated the data: Repertoire TCRs were checked for matches against a reference library of SARS-CoV-2-specific TCRs that had been generated using the MIRA antigen-specificity platform. Breadth was defined as the fraction of unique TCRs that were SARS-CoV-2-associated. Depth was defined as the fraction of total T cells that were SARS-CoV-2-associated. Each spike-specific TCR was assigned to its reactive spike region and to a CD4 or CD8 class using the MIRA data. Log10-transformed breadth and depth values were compared by one-way ANOVA with Sidak's multiple comparisons tests. The source is immuneACCESS, and TCRdb retained only in-frame sequences with V and J called. Part of the clones is not carried over; for the studies checked, unresolved V genes explain less than half of this, and the remainder is unexplained. V, J and clone size were drawn from that table, and D and trimming were deduced from the DNA. The sample table holds about 120,000 clones, of which around 94% were seen once. Around 1.7% of the sample goes to the ten largest clones.

The sequence came from an adult in good health. The material was peripheral blood, obtained on day 0 of AZD1222 vaccination. The chain is assembled from TRBV14 and TRBJ1-5; tentative D gene TRBD1, with 5 bases matching. For the CDR3, the sequence is CASSQDAGTPNQPQHF. Here is the DNA: TGTGCCAGCAGCCAAGACGCCGGGACCCCAAATCAGCCCCAGCATTTT.